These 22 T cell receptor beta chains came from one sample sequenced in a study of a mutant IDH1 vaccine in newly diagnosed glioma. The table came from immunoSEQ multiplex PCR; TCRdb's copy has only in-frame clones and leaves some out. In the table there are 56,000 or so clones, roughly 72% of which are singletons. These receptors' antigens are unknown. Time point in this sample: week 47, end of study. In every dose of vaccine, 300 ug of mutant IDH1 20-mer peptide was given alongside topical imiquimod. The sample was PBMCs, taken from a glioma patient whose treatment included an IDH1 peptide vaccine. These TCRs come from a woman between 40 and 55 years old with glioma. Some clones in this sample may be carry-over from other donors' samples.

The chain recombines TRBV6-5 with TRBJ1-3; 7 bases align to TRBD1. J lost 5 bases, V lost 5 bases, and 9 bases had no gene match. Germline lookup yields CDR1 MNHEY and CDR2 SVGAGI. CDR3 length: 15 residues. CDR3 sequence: CASSPRDRPRNTIYF. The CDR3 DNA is TGTGCCAGCAGTCCTCGGGACAGACCAAGAAACACCATATATTTT.

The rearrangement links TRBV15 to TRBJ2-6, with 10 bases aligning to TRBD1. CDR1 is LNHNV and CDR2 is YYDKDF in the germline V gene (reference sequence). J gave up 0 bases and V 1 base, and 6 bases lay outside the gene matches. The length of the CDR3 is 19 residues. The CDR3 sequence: CATSRGGTGASSGANVLTF. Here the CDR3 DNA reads TGTGCCACCAGCAGAGGGGGGACAGGGGCTAGCTCTGGGGCCAACGTCCTGACTTTC.

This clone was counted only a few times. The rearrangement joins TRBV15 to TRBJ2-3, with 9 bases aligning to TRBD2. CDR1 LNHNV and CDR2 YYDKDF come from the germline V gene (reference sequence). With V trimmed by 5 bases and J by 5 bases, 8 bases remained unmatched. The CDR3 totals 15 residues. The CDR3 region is CATSGLAGGRDTQYF. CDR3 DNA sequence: TGTGCCACCAGCGGCCTGGCGGGGGGGCGAGATACGCAGTATTTT.

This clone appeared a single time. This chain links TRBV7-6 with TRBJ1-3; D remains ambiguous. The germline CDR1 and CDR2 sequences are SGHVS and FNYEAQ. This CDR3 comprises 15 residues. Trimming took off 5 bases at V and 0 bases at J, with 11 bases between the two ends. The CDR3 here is CASSRMPFSGNTIYF. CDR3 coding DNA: TGTGCCAGCAGCCGGATGCCCTTCTCTGGAAACACCATATATTTT.

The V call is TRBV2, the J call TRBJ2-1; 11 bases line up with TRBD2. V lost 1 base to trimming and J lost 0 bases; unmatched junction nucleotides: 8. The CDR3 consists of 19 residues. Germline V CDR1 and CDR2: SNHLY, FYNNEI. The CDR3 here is CASSEGRSSGGRSYNEQFF. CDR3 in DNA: TGTGCCAGCAGTGAAGGTCGGTCTAGCGGGGGGCGCTCCTACAATGAGCAGTTCTTC.

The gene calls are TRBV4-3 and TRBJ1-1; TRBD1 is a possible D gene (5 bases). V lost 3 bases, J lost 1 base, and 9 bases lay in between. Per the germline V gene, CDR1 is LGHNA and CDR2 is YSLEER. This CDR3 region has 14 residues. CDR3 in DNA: TGCGCCAGCAGCCAGACGACAGCGAACACTGAAGCTTTCTTT. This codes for CASSQTTANTEAFF.

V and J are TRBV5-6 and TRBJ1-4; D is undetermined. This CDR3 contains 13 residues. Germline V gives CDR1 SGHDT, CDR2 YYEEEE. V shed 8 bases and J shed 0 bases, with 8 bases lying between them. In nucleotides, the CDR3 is TGTGCCAGTGGGGTGGCAACTAATGAAAAACTGTTTTTT. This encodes CASGVATNEKLFF.

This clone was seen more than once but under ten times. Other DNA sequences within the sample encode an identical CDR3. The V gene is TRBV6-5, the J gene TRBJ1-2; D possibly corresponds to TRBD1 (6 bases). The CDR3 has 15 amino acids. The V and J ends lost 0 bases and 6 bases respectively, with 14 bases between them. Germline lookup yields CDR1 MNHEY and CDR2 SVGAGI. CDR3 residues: CASSYSRGGADGYTF. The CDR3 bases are TGTGCCAGCAGTTACTCGCGCGGGGGCGCGGATGGCTACACCTTC.

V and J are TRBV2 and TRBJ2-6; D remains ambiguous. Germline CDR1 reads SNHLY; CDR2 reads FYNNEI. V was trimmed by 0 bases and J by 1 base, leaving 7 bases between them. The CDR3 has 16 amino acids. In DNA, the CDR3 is TGTGCCAGCAGTGAAGCTCGCAGATCTGGGGCCAACGTCCTGACTTTC. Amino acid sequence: CASSEARRSGANVLTF.

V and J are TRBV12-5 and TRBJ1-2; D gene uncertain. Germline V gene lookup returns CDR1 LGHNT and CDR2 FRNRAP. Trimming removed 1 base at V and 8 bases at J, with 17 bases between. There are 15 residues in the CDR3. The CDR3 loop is CASGLDPFGVGGYTF. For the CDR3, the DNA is TGTGCTAGTGGTTTGGACCCATTCGGGGTTGGCGGCTACACCTTC.

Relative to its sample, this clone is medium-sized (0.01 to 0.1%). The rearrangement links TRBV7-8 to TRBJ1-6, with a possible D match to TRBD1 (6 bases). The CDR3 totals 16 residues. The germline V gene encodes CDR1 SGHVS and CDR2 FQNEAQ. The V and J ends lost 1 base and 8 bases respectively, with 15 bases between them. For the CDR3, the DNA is TGTGCCAGCAGCTTAGAGACAGGTGGAAGAGATTCACCCCTCCACTTT. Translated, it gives CASSLETGGRDSPLHF. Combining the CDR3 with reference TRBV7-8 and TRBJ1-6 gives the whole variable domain GAGVSQSPRYKVAKRGQDVALRCDPISGHVSLFWYQQALGQGPEFLTYFQNEAQLDKSGLPSDRFFAERPEGSVSTLKIQRTQQEDSAVYLCASSLETGGRDSPLHFGNGTRLTVT.

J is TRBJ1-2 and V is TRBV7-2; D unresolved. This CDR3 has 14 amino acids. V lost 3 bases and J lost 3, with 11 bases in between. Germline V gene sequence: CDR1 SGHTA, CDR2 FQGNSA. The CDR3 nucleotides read TGTGCCAGCAGCTTCGACGGTAGGGACTATGGCTACACCTTC. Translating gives CASSFDGRDYGYTF.

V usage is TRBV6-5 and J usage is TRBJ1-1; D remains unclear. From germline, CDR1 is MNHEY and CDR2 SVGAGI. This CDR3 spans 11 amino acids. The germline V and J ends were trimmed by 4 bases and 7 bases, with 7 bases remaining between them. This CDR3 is CASSWRGEAFF. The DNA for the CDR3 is TGTGCCAGCAGTTGGCGTGGTGAAGCTTTCTTT.

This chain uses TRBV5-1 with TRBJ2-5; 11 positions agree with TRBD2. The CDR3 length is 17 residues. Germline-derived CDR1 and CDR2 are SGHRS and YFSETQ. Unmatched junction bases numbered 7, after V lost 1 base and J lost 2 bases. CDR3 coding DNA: TGCGCCAGCAGCTTGTCCCTAGCGGGGGGTCATCAAGAGACCCAGTACTTC. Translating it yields CASSLSLAGGHQETQYF.

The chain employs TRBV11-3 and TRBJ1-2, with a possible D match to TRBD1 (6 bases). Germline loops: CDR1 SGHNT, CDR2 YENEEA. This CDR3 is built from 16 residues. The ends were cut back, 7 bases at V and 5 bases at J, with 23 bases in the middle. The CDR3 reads CASTIDWGGRDYGYTF. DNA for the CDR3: TGTGCCAGCACTATAGATTGGGGGGGCAGAGATTATGGCTACACCTTC.

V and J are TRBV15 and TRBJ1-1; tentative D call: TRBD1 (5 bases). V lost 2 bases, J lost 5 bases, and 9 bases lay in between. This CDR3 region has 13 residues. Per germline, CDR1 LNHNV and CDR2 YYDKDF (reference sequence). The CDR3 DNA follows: TGTGCCACCAGCAGAAGGAGGGGAACTGAAGCTTTCTTT. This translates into CATSRRRGTEAFF.

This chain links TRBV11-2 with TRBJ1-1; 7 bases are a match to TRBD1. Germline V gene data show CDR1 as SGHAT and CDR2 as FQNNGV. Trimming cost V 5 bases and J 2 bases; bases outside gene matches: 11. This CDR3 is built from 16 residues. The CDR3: CASSLRQGGGNTEAFF. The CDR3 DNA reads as TGTGCCAGCAGCCTAAGACAGGGAGGAGGAAACACTGAAGCTTTCTTT.

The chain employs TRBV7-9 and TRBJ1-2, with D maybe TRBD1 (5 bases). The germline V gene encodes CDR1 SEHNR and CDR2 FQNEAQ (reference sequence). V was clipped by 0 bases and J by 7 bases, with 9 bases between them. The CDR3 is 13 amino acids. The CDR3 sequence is CASSLAWGGGYTF. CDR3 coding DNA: TGTGCCAGCAGCTTAGCTTGGGGCGGTGGCTACACCTTC.

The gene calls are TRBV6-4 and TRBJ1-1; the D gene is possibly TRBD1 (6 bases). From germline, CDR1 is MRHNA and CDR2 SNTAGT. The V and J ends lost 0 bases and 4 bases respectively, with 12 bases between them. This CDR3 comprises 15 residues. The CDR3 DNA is TGTGCCAGCAGTGACTCGACAGGCCATAGCACTGAAGCTTTCTTT. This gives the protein CASSDSTGHSTEAFF.

The CDR3 reads CASSLSGSRPQHF. The CDR3 DNA reads TGTGCCAGCAGTTTGAGCGGGAGCAGGCCCCAGCATTTT. The J gene is TRBJ1-5, the V gene TRBV27, with D unresolved. Trimming took 3 bases from V and 9 from J, leaving 12 bases between them. The CDR3 consists of 13 residues. Germline V gene data show CDR1 as MNHEY and CDR2 as SMNVEV (reference sequence).

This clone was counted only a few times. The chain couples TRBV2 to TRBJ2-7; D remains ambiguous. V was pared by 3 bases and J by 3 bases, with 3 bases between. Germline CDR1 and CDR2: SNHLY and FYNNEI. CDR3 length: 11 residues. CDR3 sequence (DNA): TGTGCCAGCAGTGATTACTACGAGCAGTACTTC. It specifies CASSDYYEQYF.

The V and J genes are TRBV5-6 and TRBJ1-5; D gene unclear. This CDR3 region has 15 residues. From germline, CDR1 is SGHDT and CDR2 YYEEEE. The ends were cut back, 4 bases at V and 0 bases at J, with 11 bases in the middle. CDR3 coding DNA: TGTGCCAGCAGCGTCGGTAGGGCTAGCAATCAGCCCCAGCATTTT. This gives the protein CASSVGRASNQPQHF.